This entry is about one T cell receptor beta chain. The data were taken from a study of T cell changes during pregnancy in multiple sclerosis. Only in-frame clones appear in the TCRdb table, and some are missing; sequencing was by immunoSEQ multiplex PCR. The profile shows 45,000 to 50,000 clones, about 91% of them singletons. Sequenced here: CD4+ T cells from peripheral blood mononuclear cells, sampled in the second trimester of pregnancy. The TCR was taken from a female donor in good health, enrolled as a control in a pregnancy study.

DNA of the CDR3: TGTGCCAGCAGCGTAGGCAGGGGCACCGACAATGAGCAGTTCTTC. Protein sequence: CASSVGRGTDNEQFF. The chain is built from TRBV9 and TRBJ2-1, with a possible D match to TRBD1 (6 bases). V dropped 0 bases and J dropped 5 bases, with 12 bases sitting between them. Germline V gene sequence: CDR1 SGDLS, CDR2 YYNGEE. The CDR3 spans 15 residues.